Listed here are 7 T cell receptor beta chains from one sample, sequenced in a study of blood T cell repertoires in COVID-19. Some clones are missing from TCRdb's copy, which holds only in-frame ones; the method was immunoSEQ multiplex PCR. The profile shows about 200,000 clones, roughly nine tenths of them singletons. Sequencing was carried out using PBMCs or T cells enriched from blood (not recorded which). The origin of the receptors is a woman aged 18-29 years who had recovered from COVID-19.

The rearrangement uses TRBV27 and TRBJ2-7; 9 nucleotides match TRBD1. V lost 4 bases, J lost 3 bases, and 4 bases stayed unmatched. Germline assignment: CDR1 MNHEY and CDR2 SMNVEV (reference sequence). The CDR3 totals 14 residues. The DNA for the CDR3 is TGTGCCAGCAGTTCGGGACAGGGCGTCTACGAGCAGTACTTC. Encoded protein: CASSSGQGVYEQYF.

V and J are TRBV28 and TRBJ1-1; the D is unclear. CDR1 is MDHEN and CDR2 is SYDVKM in the germline V gene. The germline V and J ends were trimmed by 2 bases and 1 base, with 11 bases remaining between them. There are 15 residues in the CDR3. The CDR3 DNA reads as TGTGCCAGCAGTTTAGGAGGTTTGGGGAACACTGAAGCTTTCTTT. Its protein is CASSLGGLGNTEAFF.

The V gene is TRBV30, the J gene TRBJ2-6; D is unclear. V dropped 5 bases and J dropped 0 bases, with 14 bases sitting between them. The CDR3 has 16 amino acids. The germline CDR1 and CDR2 sequences are GTSNPN and SVGIG (reference sequence). This CDR3 reads CAWGSKFGSGANVLTF. The DNA of the CDR3 is TGTGCCTGGGGGTCTAAGTTTGGCTCTGGGGCCAACGTCCTGACTTTC.

The chain joins TRBV30 to TRBJ2-3; TRBD1 matches 8 bases. The V gene end was trimmed by 2 bases and the J gene end by 3 bases; junction bases not matched to a gene: 1. CDR1 GTSNPN and CDR2 SVGIG come from the germline V gene (reference sequence). The CDR3 totals 13 residues. The CDR3 DNA sequence: TGTGCCTGGAGTCACAGGGGGACAGATACGCAGTATTTT. This gives the protein CAWSHRGTDTQYF.

This clone was seen once. J is TRBJ1-4 and V is TRBV5-1, with TRBD1 identical over 7 bases. The germline CDR1 and CDR2 sequences are SGHRS and YFSETQ. The CDR3 has 16 residues. V dropped 0 bases and J dropped 7; count of bases not matched to a gene: 9. The CDR3 DNA follows: TGCGCCAGCAGCTTGGACCCTACAGGGGTTGGTGAAAAACTGTTTTTT. This translates into CASSLDPTGVGEKLFF.

This clone appeared once. The chain has TRBV19 and TRBJ2-7, with 12 positions matching TRBD1. V trimming: 3 bases; J trimming: 6 bases; junction bases outside the gene matches: 3. The length of the CDR3 is 14 residues. Per the germline V gene, CDR1 is LNHDA and CDR2 is SQIVND (reference sequence). CDR3 sequence (DNA): TGTGCCAGTAGTATTGGGACAGGGGGCGCCGAGCAGTACTTC. Amino acids: CASSIGTGGAEQYF.

The chain joins TRBV5-3 to TRBJ2-7, with 7 bases aligning to TRBD1. TRBV5-3 is flagged as an ORF with uncertain function. CDR3 size: 15 residues. Trimming at V came to 8 bases and at J to 3 bases, leaving 14 bases not matched to a gene. CDR3 coding DNA: TGTGCCAGTCCTCCATTTCGGACAGGAATCTACGAGCAGTACTTC. Its translation is CASPPFRTGIYEQYF.